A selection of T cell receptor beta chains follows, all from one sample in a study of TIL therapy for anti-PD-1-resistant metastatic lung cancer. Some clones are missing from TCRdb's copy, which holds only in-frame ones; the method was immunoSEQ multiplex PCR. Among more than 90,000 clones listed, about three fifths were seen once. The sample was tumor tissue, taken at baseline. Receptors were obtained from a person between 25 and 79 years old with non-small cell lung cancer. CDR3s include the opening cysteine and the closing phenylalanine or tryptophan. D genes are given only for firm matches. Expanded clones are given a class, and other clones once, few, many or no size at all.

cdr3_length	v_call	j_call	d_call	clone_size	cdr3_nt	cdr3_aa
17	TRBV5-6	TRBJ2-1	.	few	TGTGCCAGCAGTGGACTCGGCAGGCCATACTCCTACAATGAGCAGTTCTTC	CASSGLGRPYSYNEQFF
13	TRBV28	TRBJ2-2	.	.	TGTGCCAGCACTCCTGAGGGAACCGGGGAGCTGTTTTTT	CASTPEGTGELFF
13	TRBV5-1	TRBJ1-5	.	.	TGCGCCAGCAGCGTGCAGGGTGAACAGCCCCAGCATTTT	CASSVQGEQPQHF
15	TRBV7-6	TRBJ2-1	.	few	TGTGCCAGCAGCTTACTCGGAGTAGGATACAATGAGCAGTTCTTC	CASSLLGVGYNEQFF
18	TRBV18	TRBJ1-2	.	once	TGTGCCAGCTCACCTGTCCGCCAGGGGAAAAGTTTGGACTATGGCTACACCTTC	CASSPVRQGKSLDYGYTF
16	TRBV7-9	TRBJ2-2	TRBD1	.	TGTGCCAGCAGCTTAGAGAGGACAGGGAACACCGGGGAGCTGTTTTTT	CASSLERTGNTGELFF
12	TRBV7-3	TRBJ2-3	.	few	TGTGCCAGCAGCCCCCTGGGGGATACGCAGTATTTT	CASSPLGDTQYF
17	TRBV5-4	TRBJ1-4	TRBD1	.	TGTGCCAGCAGCCGGGGGACAGGGGAGGTTGCGGGTGAAAAACTGTTTTTT	CASSRGTGEVAGEKLFF
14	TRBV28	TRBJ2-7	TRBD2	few	TGTGCCAGCAGCCCGACTAGCGGGGGGTACGAGCAGTACTTC	CASSPTSGGYEQYF
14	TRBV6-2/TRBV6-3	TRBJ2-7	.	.	TGTGCCAGCAGTTACTCGATCAGACTCTACGAGCAGTACTTC	CASSYSIRLYEQYF
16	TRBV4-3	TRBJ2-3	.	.	TGCGCCAGCAGCCAAGATTTCCCGTTAGTATCAGATACGCAGTATTTT	CASSQDFPLVSDTQYF
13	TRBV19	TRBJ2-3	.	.	TGTGCCGGATTGAACTTAGGTACAGATACGCAGTATTTT	CAGLNLGTDTQYF
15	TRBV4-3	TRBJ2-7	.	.	TGCGCCAGCAGCCAGGATCTGCGGGCCAGCTACGAGCAGTACTTC	CASSQDLRASYEQYF
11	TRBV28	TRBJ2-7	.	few	TGTGCCAGCCTCAGATCCTACGAGCAGTACTTC	CASLRSYEQYF
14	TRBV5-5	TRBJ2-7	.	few	TGTGCCAGCAGCTTTCAGGGTGGCGTAGCCGAGCAGTACTTC	CASSFQGGVAEQYF
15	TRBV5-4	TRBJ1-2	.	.	TGTGCCAGCAGCCCGGCGGGGGCAGGGTACTATGGCTACACCTTC	CASSPAGAGYYGYTF
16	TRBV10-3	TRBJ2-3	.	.	TGTGCCATCAGCCCGGGTAGGGCGGTAAGCACAGATACGCAGTATTTT	CAISPGRAVSTDTQYF
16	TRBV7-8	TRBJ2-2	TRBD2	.	TGTGCCAGCAGCTTCCTAGCGGTCGTTAACACCGGGGAGCTGTTTTTT	CASSFLAVVNTGELFF
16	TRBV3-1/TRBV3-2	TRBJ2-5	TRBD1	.	TGTGCCAGCAGTCATCAGGGGGCGCGGTCGAGGGAGACCCAGTACTTC	CASSHQGARSRETQYF
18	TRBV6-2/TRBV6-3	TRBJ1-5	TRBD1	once	TGTGCCAGCAGTTTCGGACAGGGGGATACCCTTAGCAATCAGCCCCAGCATTTT	CASSFGQGDTLSNQPQHF
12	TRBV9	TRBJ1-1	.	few	TGTGCCAGCAGCTTCAGGGCTACTGAAGCTTTCTTT	CASSFRATEAFF
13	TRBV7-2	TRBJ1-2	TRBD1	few	TGTGCCAGCAGCTATGGGACAGAGTATGGCTACACCTTC	CASSYGTEYGYTF
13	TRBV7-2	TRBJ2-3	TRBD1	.	TGTGCCAGCAGCTGGACAGGGACCAATACGCAGTATTTT	CASSWTGTNTQYF
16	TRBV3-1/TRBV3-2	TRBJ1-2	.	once	TGTGCCAGCAGCCAAGCTTTCCAGGACCGACACTATGGCTACACCTTC	CASSQAFQDRHYGYTF
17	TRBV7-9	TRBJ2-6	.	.	TGTGCCAGCAGTAAGGACCGATACCGCTCTGGGGCCAACGTCCTGACTTTC	CASSKDRYRSGANVLTF
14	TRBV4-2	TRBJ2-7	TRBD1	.	TGTGCCAGCAGCCAGGGGACAGGTCCCCACGAGCAGTACTTC	CASSQGTGPHEQYF
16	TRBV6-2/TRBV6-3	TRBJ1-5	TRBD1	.	TGTGCCAGCAGCCCGGGACAGGGGCCCCAAAATCAGCCCCAGCATTTT	CASSPGQGPQNQPQHF
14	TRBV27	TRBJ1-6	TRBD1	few	TGTGCCAGCAGTACAGGGGGATCTAATTCACCCCTCCACTTT	CASSTGGSNSPLHF
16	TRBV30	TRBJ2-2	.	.	TGTGCCTGCGGGAACACCGTTTCATTGAACACCGGGGAGCTGTTTTTT	CACGNTVSLNTGELFF
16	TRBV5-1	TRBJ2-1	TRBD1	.	TGCGCCAGCAGCTTGGGGACAGGGGGCTCCTACAATGAGCAGTTCTTC	CASSLGTGGSYNEQFF
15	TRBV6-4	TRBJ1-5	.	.	TGTGCCAGCTACTACAAAGAGGGTCCAAATCAGCCCCAGCATTTT	CASYYKEGPNQPQHF
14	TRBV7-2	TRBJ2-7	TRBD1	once	TGTGCCAGCAGCTCTTCCGGGACAGGCTTCGAGCAGTACTTC	CASSSSGTGFEQYF
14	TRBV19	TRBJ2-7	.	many	TGTGCCAGTAGTACCTTACAGGACTCCTACGAGCAGTACTTC	CASSTLQDSYEQYF
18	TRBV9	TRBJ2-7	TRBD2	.	TGTGCCAGCAGCGTAGATCCGGGGGAGCTAGCGGGTTCCTACGAGCAGTACTTC	CASSVDPGELAGSYEQYF
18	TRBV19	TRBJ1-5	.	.	TGTGCCAGTAGTATGGGGCAGGCCCGACAGGCCAACAATCAGCCCCAGCATTTT	CASSMGQARQANNQPQHF
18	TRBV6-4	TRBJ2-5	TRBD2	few	TGTGCCAGCATGCCGGGCCTTCTAGCGGGGGCCCCCGCGGAGACCCAGTACTTC	CASMPGLLAGAPAETQYF
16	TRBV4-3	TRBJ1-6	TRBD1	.	TGCGCCAGCAGCCAAGACCCACAGGGGAGCTGGTCACCCCTCCACTTT	CASSQDPQGSWSPLHF
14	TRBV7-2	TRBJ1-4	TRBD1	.	TGTGCCAGCAGCATGACAGGGCTAGACGAAAAACTGTTTTTT	CASSMTGLDEKLFF
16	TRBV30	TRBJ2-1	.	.	TGTGCCTGGGGAGTTCTGCTTACCGGGTCATACAATGAGCAGTTCTTC	CAWGVLLTGSYNEQFF
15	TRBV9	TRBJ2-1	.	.	TGTGCCAGCAGCGACTCCGGGGGAGTCTACAATGAGCAGTTCTTC	CASSDSGGVYNEQFF
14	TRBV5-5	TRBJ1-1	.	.	TGTGCCAGCAGCTTGTCAACGGTGAACACTGAAGCTTTCTTT	CASSLSTVNTEAFF
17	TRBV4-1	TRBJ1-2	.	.	TGCGCCAGCAGCCAAGATTGGGGTCGCACCCTCAACTATGGCTACACCTTC	CASSQDWGRTLNYGYTF
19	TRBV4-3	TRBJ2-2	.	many	TGCGCCAGCAGCCAAAGGGACCTCTTTGGGCTTTCGAACACCGGGGAGCTGTTTTTT	CASSQRDLFGLSNTGELFF
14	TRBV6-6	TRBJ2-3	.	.	TGTGCCAGCGGACTGGACTCGCGCACAGATACGCAGTATTTT	CASGLDSRTDTQYF
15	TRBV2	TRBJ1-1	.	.	TGTGCCAGCAGTGTTCGTTTCGGGGAGAACACTGAAGCTTTCTTT	CASSVRFGENTEAFF